The 17 T cell receptor beta chains below come from one sample, sequenced in a study of control samples from healthy donors and cancer patients. TCRdb's table, derived via immunoSEQ multiplex PCR, lists solely in-frame clones and lacks some. Altogether roughly 70,000 clones are present, about 87% being singletons, with the ten largest covering 25% to 35%. The sequencing input was blood. The receptors derive from a man in his forties or fifties in good health.

The genes are TRBV5-1 and TRBJ2-7; 9 nucleotides align to TRBD1. The V gene end was trimmed by 0 bases and the J gene end by 2 bases; junction bases not matched to a gene: 9. Germline CDR1 and CDR2: SGHRS and YFSETQ. The CDR3 has 17 amino acids. The CDR3 loop reads CASSLVRGTGKAYEQYF. CDR3 coding DNA: TGCGCCAGCAGCTTGGTTCGAGGGACAGGGAAAGCCTACGAGCAGTACTTC.

The chain is built from TRBV9 and TRBJ1-3; D possibly corresponds to TRBD1 (5 bases). CDR3 length equals 15 residues. Trimming took off 2 bases at V and 2 bases at J, with 11 bases between the two ends. Germline assignment: CDR1 SGDLS and CDR2 YYNGEE. CDR3 bases: TGTGCCAGCAGCGTTTCAGGGCAACCTGGAAACACCATATATTTT. It is translated as CASSVSGQPGNTIYF.

The chain carries TRBV9 and TRBJ1-5, with TRBD1 identical over 7 bases. CDR1 and CDR2 (germline): SGDLS, YYNGEE. V shed 4 bases, J shed 0 bases, and the junction held 4 bases outside the gene matches. The CDR3 has 15 amino acids. The CDR3 loop is CASSSGTVSNQPQHF. DNA for the CDR3: TGTGCCAGCAGCTCGGGGACAGTTAGCAATCAGCCCCAGCATTTT.

This clone was counted a few times. The rearrangement joins TRBV3-1 (or the pseudogene TRBV3-2) to TRBJ1-4; a weak D match, TRBD1 (6 bases). CDR3 length: 15 residues. CDR1 LGHDT and CDR2 YNNKEL come from the germline V gene (reference sequence). Trimming took 0 bases from V and 2 from J, leaving 7 bases between them. CDR3 sequence reads: CASSQDGGTNEKLFF. The DNA of the CDR3 is TGTGCCAGCAGCCAAGACGGGGGCACTAATGAAAAACTGTTTTTT.

The chain is built from TRBV30 and TRBJ2-7, with D possibly being TRBD1 (5 bases). V was cut by 0 bases and J by 7 bases, with 16 bases left in between. The CDR3 loop spans 14 amino acids. CDR1 is GTSNPN and CDR2 is SVGIG in the germline V gene (reference sequence). CDR3 sequence (DNA): TGTGCCTGGAGTGTCGGACAAATCCTACGTGAGCAGTACTTC. It yields the protein CAWSVGQILREQYF.

The gene calls are TRBV10-1 and TRBJ1-6; D is ambiguous. The germline V gene has CDR1 WNHNN and CDR2 SYGVQD (reference sequence). The CDR3 contains 16 residues. Trimming left V 2 bases short and J 7 bases short, with 15 bases between. CDR3 loop: CASSEINSPVNSPLHF. The DNA of the CDR3 is TGCGCCAGCAGTGAGATTAATAGCCCCGTCAATTCACCCCTCCACTTT.

The genes are TRBV5-1 and TRBJ2-5; 7 bases map to TRBD2. Looked up from germline, CDR1 is SGHRS and CDR2 is YFSETQ. The junction had 3 bases not matched to a gene; V was cut back by 2 bases and J by 2 bases. The CDR3 has 14 residues. This chain's CDR3 is CASSFWGGQETQYF. The CDR3 DNA sequence: TGCGCCAGCAGCTTTTGGGGGGGGCAAGAGACCCAGTACTTC.

This clone was observed a few times. The chain carries TRBV11-2 and TRBJ2-5; TRBD2 matches 7 bases. Germline V gene data show CDR1 as SGHAT and CDR2 as FQNNGV. V dropped 2 bases and J dropped 5; count of bases not matched to a gene: 11. The CDR3 spans 16 residues. CDR3 sequence reads: CASSLLGSAGDETQYF. CDR3 in DNA: TGTGCCAGCAGCTTATTGGGTAGCGCGGGGGATGAGACCCAGTACTTC.

This chain links TRBV4-3 with TRBJ1-1; D might be TRBD1 (5 bases). Germline loops: CDR1 LGHNA, CDR2 YSLEER. CDR3 length equals 15 residues. Trimming cost V 0 bases and J 3 bases, with 11 bases left between them. Written as DNA, the CDR3 is TGCGCCAGCAGCCAAGAGGACACTCACGACACTGAAGCTTTCTTT. Amino acids: CASSQEDTHDTEAFF.

This chain connects TRBV14 to TRBJ2-1; TRBD2 matches 11 bases. From germline, CDR1 is SGHDN and CDR2 FVKESK. The V and J ends lost 0 bases and 8 bases, in that order; junction bases with no gene match: 15. The CDR3 runs to 19 residues. The CDR3 nucleotides are TGTGCCAGCAGCCAAGATCTAGCTAGCGGGGGGCGAAGTATGGATGAGCAGTTCTTC. It encodes CASSQDLASGGRSMDEQFF.

There are a few counts of this clone. This sequence joins TRBV27 and TRBJ2-1, with D maybe TRBD1 (5 bases). The CDR3 runs to 15 residues. Deletions cut 2 bases from V and 6 bases from J, with 14 bases between. The germline V gene has CDR1 MNHEY and CDR2 SMNVEV (reference sequence). This chain's CDR3 is CASSLRQFSINEQFF. CDR3 sequence (DNA): TGTGCCAGCAGTTTACGACAGTTTTCTATCAATGAGCAGTTCTTC.

The chain is built from TRBV7-6 and TRBJ2-7; the match to TRBD1 covers 7 bases. In germline, CDR1 is SGHVS, CDR2 FNYEAQ. V trimming: 1 base; J trimming: 1 base; junction bases outside the gene matches: 13. The CDR3 loop spans 18 amino acids. The CDR3 reads CASSLGIFAGQDSYEQYF. DNA for the CDR3: TGTGCCAGCAGCTTAGGAATTTTTGCTGGACAGGATTCCTACGAGCAGTACTTC.

The chain employs TRBV12-5 and TRBJ2-7, with 9 bases matching TRBD1. V lost 1 base and J lost 5; bases outside the gene matches: 3. The V gene's germline CDR1 is LGHNT and CDR2 FRNRAP. The CDR3 extends over 14 amino acids. CDR3 sequence reads: CASGLGNRGHEQYF. Here the CDR3 DNA reads TGTGCTAGTGGTTTGGGAAACAGGGGGCACGAGCAGTACTTC.

The genes are TRBV7-2 and TRBJ2-2, with unresolved D. The V and J ends lost 4 bases and 4 bases respectively, with 7 bases between them. Germline CDR1 is SGHTA and CDR2 is FQGNSA. This CDR3 has 13 amino acids. CDR3 loop: CASSSTATGELFF. DNA of the CDR3: TGTGCCAGCAGCTCCACAGCCACCGGGGAGCTGTTTTTT.

The rearrangement joins TRBV7-2 to TRBJ2-3, with unresolved D. CDR1 and CDR2 from the germline V gene are SGHTA and FQGNSA. Trimming took 5 bases from V and 7 from J, leaving 10 bases between them. CDR3 length: 12 residues. CDR3 in DNA: TGTGCCAGCAGCCGCGACGGGTATACGCAGTATTTT. Residues: CASSRDGYTQYF.

This clone has only a few counts. The V call is TRBV6-5, the J call TRBJ2-7, with TRBD1 identical over 7 bases. Trimming cost V 5 bases and J 5 bases; bases outside gene matches: 12. Germline V CDR1 and CDR2: MNHEY, SVGAGI. The CDR3 sequence is 15 residues long. The CDR3 reads CASSPRTGRRHEQYF. Written as DNA, the CDR3 is TGTGCCAGCAGTCCCCGGACAGGTCGCAGACACGAGCAGTACTTC.

The rearrangement links TRBV10-3 to TRBJ1-2, with D possibly TRBD1 on 5 matching bases. Per germline, CDR1 ENHRY and CDR2 SYGVKD. Trimming cost V 11 bases and J 2 bases, with 12 bases left between them. There are 12 residues in the CDR3. CDR3 nucleotide sequence: TGTGCCCTAGGGGCAGGGAACTATGGCTACACCTTC. Its translation is CALGAGNYGYTF.